These 18 T cell receptor beta chains were sequenced from one sample in a study of T cells in Graves' hyperthyroidism and ophthalmopathy. It was RNA transcripts that yielded the amplified TCR beta CDR3 regions. When the TCR CDR3 underwent first-round RT-PCR, the HTBI primer set was used. TCRdb redid the calling of the multiplex PCR reads with MiXCR, one entry per CDR3 protein. There are about 480,000 distinct CDR3 sequences in the sample; about 24% occur only once, and roughly 12% lies in the top ten. Sequencing was performed on blood. The source of these receptors is a woman aged 25 to 39 with Graves' ophthalmopathy.

This clonotype was observed at least ten times. This CDR3 is CASDRTGTYGYTF. For the CDR3, the DNA is TGTGCCAGCGACAGGACAGGGACCTATGGCTACACCTTC. The chain links TRBV6-1 to TRBJ1-2; the match to TRBD1 covers 8 bases. The CDR3 is made up of 13 amino acids. J was trimmed by 4 bases and V by 8 bases; bases with no gene match: 6. CDR1 and CDR2 from the germline V gene are MNHNS and SASEGT.

The rearrangement uses TRBV14 and TRBJ2-2, with a tentative D call TRBD1 (5 bases). CDR1 and CDR2 (germline): SGHDN, FVKESK. V lost 1 base and J lost 0, with 6 bases in between. This CDR3 spans 15 amino acids. Here the CDR3 reads CASSQGQTNTGELFF. CDR3 DNA sequence: TGTGCCAGCAGCCAAGGACAGACGAACACCGGGGAGCTGTTTTTT.

The table lists this clonotype with many counts. The chain has TRBV2 and TRBJ2-7; 8 bases fit TRBD2. The J segment lost 3 bases and the V segment lost 1 base, leaving 5 bases of the junction unmatched. CDR3 length: 15 amino acids. Per germline, CDR1 SNHLY and CDR2 FYNNEI. CDR3 loop: CASSEVAGGLYEQYF. CDR3 nucleotide sequence: TGTGCCAGCAGTGAAGTTGCGGGGGGTCTCTACGAGCAGTACTTC.

The V and J genes are TRBV27 and TRBJ1-3; D gene unclear. CDR1 and CDR2 (germline): MNHEY, SMNVEV (reference sequence). CDR3 size: 14 residues. The V and J ends lost 3 bases and 2 bases respectively, with 8 bases between them. CDR3 region: CASSLRWPGNTIYF. CDR3 DNA: TGTGCCAGCAGTTTGAGGTGGCCTGGAAACACCATATATTTT.

The rearrangement joins TRBV12-3 or TRBV12-4 to TRBJ1-3, with no clear D. The length of the CDR3 is 18 residues. The ends were cut back, 6 bases at V and 0 bases at J, with 21 bases in the middle. The CDR3 DNA reads TGTGCCAGCAGACGAGACAAGTTTCTTCCCCTCTCTGGAAACACCATATATTTT. Protein sequence: CASRRDKFLPLSGNTIYF.

The chain employs TRBV19 and TRBJ2-7; perhaps TRBD2 as D (7 bases). The CDR3 runs to 13 residues. Germline CDR1 is LNHDA and CDR2 is SQIVND (reference sequence). V shed 4 bases and J shed 3 bases, with 10 bases lying between them. The CDR3, as DNA: TGTGCCAGTAGTAAGGGGGACTACTACGAGCAGTACTTC. Translating it yields CASSKGDYYEQYF.

The sample holds many counts of this clonotype. The chain has TRBV12-3 or TRBV12-4 and TRBJ1-3; D is perhaps TRBD1 (5 bases). CDR3 length equals 15 residues. The V gene lost 3 bases and the J gene lost 0 bases, with 9 bases spanning the gap. Written as DNA, the CDR3 is TGTGCCAGCAGTTTTACAGGCTACTCTGGAAACACCATATATTTT. Translation gives CASSFTGYSGNTIYF.

The sample holds many counts of this clonotype. The chain couples TRBV11-2 to TRBJ2-5; no definite D call. Germline-derived CDR1 and CDR2 are SGHAT and FQNNGV. Trimming pared 7 bases from V and 2 bases from J, leaving 14 bases between. This CDR3 comprises 14 residues. CDR3 in DNA: TGTGCCAGCAACGGCGGAAGAACTCAAGAGACCCAGTACTTC. It is translated as CASNGGRTQETQYF.

The chain joins TRBV19 to TRBJ2-2, with D unclear. The CDR3 is 13 residues long. Germline loops: CDR1 LNHDA, CDR2 SQIVND (reference sequence). Deletions cut 3 bases from V and 7 bases from J, with 9 bases between. CDR3: CASSMAGSGELFF. DNA of the CDR3: TGTGCCAGTAGTATGGCAGGTAGCGGGGAGCTGTTTTTT.

The rearrangement uses TRBV6-5 and TRBJ1-5; the D is unclear. The CDR3 loop spans 13 amino acids. CDR1 and CDR2 from the germline V gene are MNHEY and SVGAGI. Between the trimmed V and J ends, which lost 4 bases and 4 bases, there was a span of 8 bases. This CDR3 reads CASSSARNQPQHF. The CDR3 DNA is TGTGCCAGCAGTTCAGCAAGGAATCAGCCCCAGCATTTT.

There are many counts of this clonotype. An end of the junction differs from the germline gene, which may be a read error. The chain employs TRBV27 and TRBJ2-7; D uncertain. CDR1 and CDR2 from the germline V gene are MNHEY and SMNVEV (reference sequence). This CDR3 contains 13 residues. The CDR3 loop is CATSGASSYEQYF. Written as DNA, the CDR3 is TGTGCCACCAGTGGAGCCAGCTCCTACGAGCAGTACTTC.

With respect to this clonotype: It may be a read error: a sequence one base away is much more abundant. The CDR3 spells CSISGTVPEQYF. The CDR3 DNA reads as TGTTCCATCAGTGGTACAGTCCCCGAGCAGTACTTC. The rearrangement joins TRBV10-3 to TRBJ2-7, with D unclear. CDR1 ENHRY and CDR2 SYGVKD come from the germline V gene. The CDR3 has 12 residues.

The V call is TRBV11-1, the J call TRBJ2-2, with D perhaps given as TRBD1 or TRBD2 (5 bases each). CDR3 length: 16 residues. The V gene's germline CDR1 is SGHAT and CDR2 FQDESV (reference sequence). Trimming pared 7 bases from V and 1 base from J, leaving 16 bases between. The chain's CDR3 is CASNGVAGLNTGELFF. The CDR3 DNA is TGTGCCAGCAACGGGGTAGCAGGGCTGAACACCGGGGAGCTGTTTTTT.

This clonotype was recorded many times. The chain uses TRBV6-2 or TRBV6-3 and TRBJ2-2; D perhaps matches TRBD2 (6 bases). Trimming stripped 1 base from V and 6 bases from J, with 15 bases between. Germline CDR1 reads MNHEY; CDR2 reads SVGEGT. CDR3 length equals 16 residues. In DNA, the CDR3 is TGTGCCAGCAGTTACTTCGGGCTAGCGTCCCCCGGGGAGCTGTTTTTT. Translating it yields CASSYFGLASPGELFF.

This clonotype has a count of ten or more. The rearrangement links TRBV2 to TRBJ1-1; D is undetermined. This CDR3 is 13 amino acids long. Germline V gene sequence: CDR1 SNHLY, CDR2 FYNNEI. Trimming removed 6 bases from V and 0 bases from J, with 8 bases in between. Here the CDR3 reads CASRQNMNTEAFF. Here the CDR3 DNA reads TGTGCCAGCAGGCAGAACATGAACACTGAAGCTTTCTTT.

This clonotype has a count of ten or more. The V gene is TRBV11-1, the J gene TRBJ1-1; D call uncertain. Trimming pared 5 bases from V and 3 bases from J, leaving 16 bases between. The germline gives CDR1 SGHAT, CDR2 FQDESV (reference sequence). The CDR3 has 15 amino acids. The CDR3 DNA follows: TGTGCCAGCAGCCTCCTAGGGAACGGGGACACTGAAGCTTTCTTT. Protein product: CASSLLGNGDTEAFF.

This clonotype was recorded at least ten times. The chain joins TRBV28 to TRBJ1-2, with a weak D call TRBD1 (5 bases). Per the germline V gene, CDR1 is MDHEN and CDR2 is SYDVKM. This CDR3 is built from 14 residues. V lost 7 bases to trimming and J lost 2 bases, with 14 bases between them. CDR3 coding DNA: TGTGCCAGCACCATGGGGCAGACCAACTATGGCTACACCTTC. Protein: CASTMGQTNYGYTF.

In this sample, this clonotype turned up a few times. This sequence joins TRBV2 and TRBJ2-7, with TRBD1 matching 9 bases. Germline CDR1 reads SNHLY; CDR2 reads FYNNEI. The CDR3 is 14 residues long. V lost 8 bases to trimming and J lost 4 bases; unmatched junction nucleotides: 9. CDR3 nucleotide sequence: TGTGCCAGCCGAGAAGGGACAGGGCTTTACGAGCAGTACTTC. Its protein product is CASREGTGLYEQYF. Full variable domain (missing parts from reference TRBV2 and TRBJ2-7): EPEVTQTPSHQVTQMGQEVILRCVPISNHLYFYWYRQILGQKVEFLVSFYNNEISEKSEIFDDQFSVERPDGSNFTLKIRSTKLEDSAMYFCASREGTGLYEQYFGPGTRLTVT.